This paragraph covers one TCR beta chain sequence. The data stem from a study of somatic mutations in cytotoxic T cells in rheumatoid arthritis. The CDR3 loop spans 16 amino acids. Germline V lookup: CDR1 GTSNPN, CDR2 SVGIG (reference sequence). Trimming took 3 bases from V and 7 from J, leaving 19 bases between them. Clones were sequenced by immunoSEQ multiplex PCR, and TCRdb holds only the in-frame ones, with some missing. The data contain 4,000 to 5,000 clones, just under 80% of them singletons. Sequenced input: CD8+ T cells sorted from blood. The gene calls are TRBV30 and TRBJ1-6; the D is unclear. This TCR came from a woman aged 60-75 years with rheumatoid arthritis. CDR3 nucleotide sequence: TGTGCCTGGAGCTTTTTTGGAACAGTCCTAAATTCACCCCTCCACTTT. Translation gives CAWSFFGTVLNSPLHF.